The TCR beta chain under discussion was sequenced for a study of blood T cell repertoires in COVID-19. Study at large: Nucleic acid was either cDNA or gDNA, and it came from T cells, B-cell-depleted T cells, or PBMCs.

Authors' data handling: Reference gene primer amplification yielded estimated nucleated cell counts. Generated by immunoSEQ multiplex PCR, the TCRdb table keeps only in-frame clones and is missing some. Clonal size and the V and J genes are those of that table, whereas D and trimming came from the DNA. Among approximately 170,000 clones, roughly 78% were seen once, and the ten largest hold around a fifth. Per the germline V gene, CDR1 is KGHSH and CDR2 is LQKENI. This CDR3 region has 13 residues. V lost 4 bases and J 3 bases, leaving 9 bases between the germline ends. Participants were aged about 18 to 89 years, lived in 25 or so US areas, and enrolled virtually. Assignment of participants to cohorts was predicated upon participant-reported clinical history.

The chain joins TRBV18 to TRBJ1-2; D perhaps matches TRBD1 (5 bases). This receptor was taken from a woman between 65 and 79 years old in a cohort exposed to, infected with or recovered from COVID-19 (not recorded which). Sequenced sample: PBMCs or T cells enriched from blood (not recorded which). The CDR3 spells CASSRGSDYGYTF. CDR3 coding DNA: TGTGCCAGCTCACGGGGCAGCGACTATGGCTACACCTTC.